These 2 T cell receptor beta chains came from one sample sequenced in a study of cytomegalovirus exposure and HLA in healthy donors. The assay was immunoSEQ multiplex PCR, and TCRdb's table has in-frame clones only and misses some. The profile covers over 200,000 clones, with less than 95% appearing a single time and around 3.3% taken by the ten largest. Sequenced: PBMCs. The receptor source for this set is a woman in her 30s in good health and CMV-seronegative.

This chain connects TRBV19 to TRBJ1-1, with D maybe TRBD1 (5 bases). The CDR3 has 17 amino acids. Germline CDR1 is LNHDA and CDR2 is SQIVND (reference sequence). Trimming took off 3 bases at V and 4 bases at J, with 21 bases between the two ends. CDR3 protein: CASSIRTPWAGSTEAFF. The CDR3 DNA reads TGTGCCAGTAGTATCCGGACACCCTGGGCCGGGAGCACTGAAGCTTTCTTT.

This chain connects TRBV13 to TRBJ2-1; D is perhaps TRBD1 (7 bases). V shed 4 bases and J shed 2 bases, with 15 bases lying between them. The CDR3 is 16 residues long. CDR1 PRHDT and CDR2 FYEKMQ come from the germline V gene (reference sequence). CDR3 residues: CASSSLGGTAYNEQFF. The DNA for the CDR3 is TGTGCCAGCAGCTCCCTTGGCGGGACAGCCTACAATGAGCAGTTCTTC. The variable domain in full, with the rest retrieved from reference TRBV13 and TRBJ2-1, is AAGVIQSPRHLIKEKRETATLKCYPIPRHDTVYWYQQGPGQDPQFLISFYEKMQSDKGSIPDRFSAQQFSDYHSELNMSSLELGDSALYFCASSSLGGTAYNEQFFGPGTRLTVL.